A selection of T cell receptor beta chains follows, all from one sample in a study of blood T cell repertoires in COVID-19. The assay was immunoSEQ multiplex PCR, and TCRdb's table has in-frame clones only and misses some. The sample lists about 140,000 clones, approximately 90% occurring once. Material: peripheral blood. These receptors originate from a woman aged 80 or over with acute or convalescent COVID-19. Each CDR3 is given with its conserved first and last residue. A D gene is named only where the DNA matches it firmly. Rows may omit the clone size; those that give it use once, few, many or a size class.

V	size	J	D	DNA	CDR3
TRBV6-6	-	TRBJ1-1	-	TGTGCCAGCAACCACCGTCGGGGGATAGACACTGAAGCTTTCTTT	CASNHRRGIDTEAFF
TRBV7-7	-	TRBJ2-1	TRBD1	TGTGCTAGCAGTTCAAACCCGGGACAGGGGCGGGGAGAGCAGTTCTTC	CASSSNPGQGRGEQFF
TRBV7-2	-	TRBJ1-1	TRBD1	TGTGCCAGCAGCCTCCTCGACAGGGAGGCTTTCTTT	CASSLLDREAFF
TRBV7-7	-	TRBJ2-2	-	TGTGCTAGCAGCCCCCCTGGGGGGGCTGAATACACCGGGGAGCTGTTTTTT	CASSPPGGAEYTGELFF
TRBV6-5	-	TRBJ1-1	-	TGTGCCAGCAGCGGGAACAGGGTCCCTGGGACTGAAGCTTTCTTT	CASSGNRVPGTEAFF
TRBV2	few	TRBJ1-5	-	TGTGCCAGCAGTGAGTTCAGGGGAAGCAATCAGCCCCAGCATTTT	CASSEFRGSNQPQHF
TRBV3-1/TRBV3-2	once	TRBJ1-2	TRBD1	TGTGCCAGCAGCCATGCCCTCCGGACAGGAAAAGGCTACACCTTC	CASSHALRTGKGYTF
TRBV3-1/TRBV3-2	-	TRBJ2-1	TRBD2	TGTGCCAGCAGCTCCTCCCCCGCGACTAGCGGGGAGGGTGAGCAGTTCTTC	CASSSSPATSGEGEQFF
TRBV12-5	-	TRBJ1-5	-	TGTGCTAGTGGTCTAAGCGCTAATCAGCCCCAGCATTTT	CASGLSANQPQHF
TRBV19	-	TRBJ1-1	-	TGTGCCAGTAGTATCTCCGGGACTACGAACACTGAAGCTTTCTTT	CASSISGTTNTEAFF
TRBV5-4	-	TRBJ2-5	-	TGTGCCAGCAGTAGTGGAGGGGCAGGAGAGACCCAGTACTTC	CASSSGGAGETQYF
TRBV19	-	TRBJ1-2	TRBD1	TGTGCCAGTAGGGGACAGGGTAAATTTTTGGGCTACACCTTC	CASRGQGKFLGYTF
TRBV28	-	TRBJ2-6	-	TGTCCCGCCGGGGCCACGGACAGCTCTGGGGCCAACGTCCTGACTTTC	CPAGATDSSGANVLTF
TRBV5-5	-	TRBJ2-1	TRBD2	TGTGCCAGCAGCCTTTTAGCGGGGGCTACCTACAATGAGCAGTTCTTC	CASSLLAGATYNEQFF
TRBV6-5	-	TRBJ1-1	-	TGTGCCAGCAGCCTCTTAGGTGGCGCGGACACTGAAGCTTTCTTT	CASSLLGGADTEAFF
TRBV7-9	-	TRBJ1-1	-	TGTGCCAGCAGCCCCGGAGGTGGAGAAGGAAGGACGAACACTGAAGCTTTCTTT	CASSPGGGEGRTNTEAFF